One and the same sample provided the 7 T cell receptor beta chains below, sequenced in a study of T cell responses to AZD1222 COVID-19 vaccine. Profiled with immunoSEQ multiplex PCR; TCRdb holds only in-frame clones, not every one. The sample lists 95,000 to 100,000 clones, roughly 87% occurring once. The material was peripheral blood, obtained on day 0 of AZD1222 vaccination. The receptors shown here come from an adult in good health.

The rearrangement links TRBV2 to TRBJ2-3; TRBD1 or TRBD2 may be the D gene (5 bases each). The germline gives CDR1 SNHLY, CDR2 FYNNEI. V gave up 9 bases and J gave up 1 base, with 14 bases separating them. CDR3 length: 14 residues. CDR3 region: CASKTPGRTDTQYF. The CDR3 coding sequence is TGTGCCAGTAAAACTCCGGGGCGCACAGATACGCAGTATTTT.

As concerns this clone: The junction differs from germline at one of its ends, possibly a read error. This chain connects TRBV6-6 to TRBJ1-6; D remains unclear. This CDR3 spans 16 amino acids. Germline V gene sequence: CDR1 MNHNY, CDR2 SVGAGI (reference sequence). The CDR3 DNA reads TGTGCCAGCAGCTACTCCCGACATATCCCACATTCACCCCTCCACTTT. It encodes CASSYSRHIPHSPLHF.

DNA of the CDR3: TGTGCCAGCAGTTACTCGACAGTTAGCAATCAGCCCCAGCATTTT. Translated: CASSYSTVSNQPQHF. The rearrangement links TRBV6-6 to TRBJ1-5, with D possibly TRBD1 on 5 matching bases. The ends were cut back, 0 bases at V and 0 bases at J, with 6 bases in the middle. Germline V gives CDR1 MNHNY, CDR2 SVGAGI (reference sequence). The CDR3 is 15 residues long.

This clone was seen only once. The chain recombines TRBV14 with TRBJ1-4; possible D gene TRBD1, 5 bases. This CDR3 contains 13 residues. The germline V gene encodes CDR1 SGHDN and CDR2 FVKESK. The CDR3 nucleotides are TGTGCGCGGGGGGAGGCAACTAATGAAAAACTGTTTTTT. It encodes CARGEATNEKLFF.

The chain recombines TRBV7-8 with TRBJ1-6; D may be TRBD1 (5 bases). Trimming pared 5 bases from V and 7 bases from J, leaving 18 bases between. The CDR3 runs to 16 residues. Germline CDR1 and CDR2: SGHVS and FQNEAQ. The CDR3 loop is CASSPRGAGRNSPLHF. CDR3 nucleotide sequence: TGTGCCAGCAGCCCCCGAGGGGCGGGGCGAAATTCACCCCTCCACTTT.

J is TRBJ2-2 and V is TRBV10-2, with TRBD2 matching over 7 bases. J was trimmed by 6 bases and V by 5 bases; bases with no gene match: 12. The V gene's germline CDR1 is WSHSY and CDR2 SAAADI. The CDR3 is 16 residues long. CDR3 region: CASSSGGAGVAGELFF. CDR3 DNA: TGCGCCAGCAGTTCCGGAGGGGCGGGAGTCGCCGGGGAGCTGTTTTTT.

The chain couples TRBV18 to TRBJ1-2; D remains ambiguous. The V and J ends lost 1 base and 0 bases respectively, with 12 bases between them. The CDR3 contains 16 residues. Germline-derived CDR1 and CDR2 are KGHSH and LQKENI. The CDR3 DNA reads TGTGCCAGCTCACCACTCCGCACCTCTTCTAACTATGGCTACACCTTC. It codes for CASSPLRTSSNYGYTF.